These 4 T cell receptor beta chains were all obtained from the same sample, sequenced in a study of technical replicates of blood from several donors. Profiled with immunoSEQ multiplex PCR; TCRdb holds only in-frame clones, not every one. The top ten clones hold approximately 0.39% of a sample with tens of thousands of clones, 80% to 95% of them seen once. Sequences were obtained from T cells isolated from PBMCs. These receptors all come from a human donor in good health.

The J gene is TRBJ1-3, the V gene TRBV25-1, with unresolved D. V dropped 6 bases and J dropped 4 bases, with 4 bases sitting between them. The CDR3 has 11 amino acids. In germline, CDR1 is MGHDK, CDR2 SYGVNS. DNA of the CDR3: TGTGCCAGCAGCGTAGGAAACACCATATATTTT. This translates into CASSVGNTIYF.

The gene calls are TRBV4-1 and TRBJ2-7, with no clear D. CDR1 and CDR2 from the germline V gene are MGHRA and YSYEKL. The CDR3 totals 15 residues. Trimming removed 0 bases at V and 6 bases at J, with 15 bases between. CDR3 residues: CASSQEPLLPGEQYF. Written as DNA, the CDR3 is TGCGCCAGCAGCCAAGAGCCACTCCTCCCGGGCGAGCAGTACTTC.

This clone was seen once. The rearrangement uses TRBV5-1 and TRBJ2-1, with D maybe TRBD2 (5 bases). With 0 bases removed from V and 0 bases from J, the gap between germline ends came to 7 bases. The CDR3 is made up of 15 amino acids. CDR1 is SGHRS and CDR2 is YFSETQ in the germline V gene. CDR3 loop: CASSLVRGSYNEQFF. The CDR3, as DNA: TGCGCCAGCAGCTTGGTTCGGGGCTCCTACAATGAGCAGTTCTTC. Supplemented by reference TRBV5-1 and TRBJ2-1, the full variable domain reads KAGVTQTPRYLIKTRGQQVTLSCSPISGHRSVSWYQQTPGQGLQFLFEYFSETQRNKGNFPGRFSGRQFSNSRSEMNVSTLELGDSALYLCASSLVRGSYNEQFFGPGTRLTVL.

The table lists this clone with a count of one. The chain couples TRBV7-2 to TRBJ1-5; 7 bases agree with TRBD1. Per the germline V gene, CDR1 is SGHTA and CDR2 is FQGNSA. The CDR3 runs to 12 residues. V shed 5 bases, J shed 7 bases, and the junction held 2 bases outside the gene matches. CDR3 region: CASSQTGQPQHF. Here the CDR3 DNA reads TGTGCCAGCAGCCAGACAGGGCAGCCCCAGCATTTT.